This T cell receptor beta chain was profiled in a study of metastatic and nonmetastatic thyroid tumors. Study summary: Malignant thyroid and benign thyroid patients provided blood and tumor or nodule tissue whose repertoires were compared.

TCRdb re-processed the PCR reads through MiXCR. The table has some 9,000 clones, 35% seen once; the top ten hold 20% to 25%. CDR1 is LGHNA, CDR2 YNFKEQ, per germline. The CDR3 loop spans 14 amino acids. V was trimmed by 4 bases and J by 2 bases, leaving 8 bases between them. Every patient was untreated before thyroid surgery. This sequence joins TRBV4-2 and TRBJ1-4; D gene uncertain. Sequencing used tumor tissue. The receptor was derived from a female donor with papillary thyroid cancer or a benign thyroid nodule (not recorded which). Some clones in this sample may be carry-over from other donors' samples. The CDR3 loop is CASSLDVTNEKLFF. CDR3 sequence (DNA): TGTGCCAGCAGCCTCGACGTTACTAATGAAAAACTGTTTTTT.